The 28 T cell receptor beta chains given below trace back to one sample, sequenced in a study of Tregs in tolerant kidney transplant recipients. Libraries were prepared by immunoSEQ multiplex PCR; TCRdb keeps only in-frame clonotypes and omits some of them. The sample carries 30,000 to 35,000 clones, 65% to 85% recorded once. No antigen has been identified for these receptors. Source material: Tregs from blood cultured with allogeneic cells. These receptors were taken from a human donor in good health.

The gene calls are TRBV14 and TRBJ1-2, with 9 bases that match TRBD1. Germline loops: CDR1 SGHDN, CDR2 FVKESK. There are 15 residues in the CDR3. Trimming took 5 bases from V and 8 from J; bases not matched to a gene: 12. CDR3 nucleotides: TGTGCCAGCAGCACCTCCCAACAGGGGGCAGGGGGCTACACCTTC. It codes for CASSTSQQGAGGYTF.

This sequence joins TRBV6-1 and TRBJ1-3; D remains unclear. Germline CDR1 and CDR2: MNHNS and SASEGT. Deletions cut 3 bases from V and 2 bases from J, with 11 bases between. This CDR3 is built from 15 residues. The CDR3 loop reads CASSDLTKTGNTIYF. The CDR3 coding sequence is TGTGCCAGCAGTGACTTGACAAAAACTGGAAACACCATATATTTT.

The rearrangement joins TRBV27 to TRBJ1-2; no definite D call. Germline V CDR1 and CDR2: MNHEY, SMNVEV (reference sequence). The CDR3 is made up of 13 amino acids. The V gene lost 7 bases and the J gene lost 6 bases, with 15 bases spanning the gap. CDR3 sequence reads: CASTRAAGNGYTF. As DNA, the CDR3 is TGTGCCAGCACCCGAGCGGCGGGAAATGGCTACACCTTC.

In its sample, this clone was seen a few times. The chain is built from TRBV25-1 and TRBJ1-2; D is possibly TRBD1 (5 bases). V gave up 11 bases and J gave up 2 bases, with 9 bases separating them. The CDR3 totals 11 residues. In germline, CDR1 is MGHDK, CDR2 SYGVNS. This chain's CDR3 is CASQANYGYTF. CDR3 nucleotides: TGTGCCTCACAGGCAAACTATGGCTACACCTTC.

This clone appeared once. The rearrangement uses TRBV6-4 and TRBJ1-4, with 7 bases matching TRBD1. Trimming removed 0 bases from V and 3 bases from J; junction bases left unmatched: 4. This CDR3 region has 16 residues. Germline V lookup: CDR1 MRHNA, CDR2 SNTAGT. CDR3: CASSDSSQGANEKLFF. In nucleotides, the CDR3 is TGTGCCAGCAGTGACTCGAGTCAGGGGGCTAATGAAAAACTGTTTTTT.

This clone was recorded once. The chain joins TRBV25-1 to TRBJ2-7; TRBD2 might be the D (6 bases). With 6 bases removed from V and 3 bases from J, the gap between germline ends came to 12 bases. The CDR3 has 13 amino acids. Germline-derived CDR1 and CDR2 are MGHDK and SYGVNS. The CDR3 DNA reads TGTGCCAGCAGCCATGCGGGATACTACGAGCAGTACTTC. It specifies CASSHAGYYEQYF.

This chain links TRBV29-1 with TRBJ2-7, with 14 bases that match TRBD2. This CDR3 has 16 residues. Germline V gives CDR1 SQVTM, CDR2 ANQGSEA. V shed 1 base and J 5 bases; nucleotides not matched to a gene: 7. In DNA form, the CDR3 reads TGCAGCGTTGAAGCTTGGGGACTAGCGGGAGTGGACGAGCAGTACTTC. Translating gives CSVEAWGLAGVDEQYF.

V and J are TRBV5-4 and TRBJ2-4; tentatively, D is TRBD1 (6 bases). This CDR3 is built from 13 residues. V lost 0 bases to trimming and J lost 7 bases, with 8 bases between them. The germline V gene encodes CDR1 SGHNT and CDR2 YYREEE (reference sequence). The DNA of the CDR3 is TGTGCCAGCAGCTTGGCTGGGGGCAACATTCAGTACTTC. Amino acids: CASSLAGGNIQYF.

The V and J genes are TRBV18 and TRBJ2-7, with a tentative D call TRBD1 (5 bases). Germline values: CDR1 KGHSH, CDR2 LQKENI. Trimming shortened V by 3 bases and J by 2 bases, and 20 bases separated the two germline ends. This CDR3 is built from 17 residues. The CDR3 region has the DNA TGTGCCAGCTCACCGCCTATCGGCCAGGGCAGGACCTACGAGCAGTACTTC. This codes for CASSPPIGQGRTYEQYF. The complete variable domain, with remaining parts taken from reference TRBV18 and TRBJ2-7, reads NAGVMQNPRHLVRRRGQEARLRCSPMKGHSHVYWYRQLPEEGLKFMVYLQKENIIDESGMPKERFSAEFPKEGPSILRIQQVVRGDSAAYFCASSPPIGQGRTYEQYFGPGTRLTVT.

This clone was seen only a few times. The rearrangement links TRBV7-9 to TRBJ2-7; 9 nucleotides line up with TRBD1. Germline CDR1 and CDR2: SEHNR and FQNEAQ (reference sequence). With 4 bases clipped from V and 5 bases from J, the junction kept 6 bases outside the gene matches. This CDR3 has 14 amino acids. The CDR3 DNA follows: TGTGCCAGCAGCTACGGACAGGGGAAGGACGAGCAGTACTTC. Encoded protein: CASSYGQGKDEQYF.

The V call is TRBV7-6, the J call TRBJ2-1; no clear D gene. Germline CDR1 and CDR2: SGHVS and FNYEAQ. With 1 base removed from V and 9 bases from J, the gap between germline ends came to 4 bases. The CDR3 is 11 amino acids. The CDR3 coding sequence is TGTGCCAGCAGCTTAGAGTTTGAGCAGTTCTTC. The encoded protein is CASSLEFEQFF.

This rearrangement joins TRBV27 to TRBJ1-6; D gene uncertain. The germline gives CDR1 MNHEY, CDR2 SMNVEV (reference sequence). CDR3 size: 13 residues. V lost 6 bases to trimming and J lost 10 bases, with 13 bases between them. The chain's CDR3 is CASSPLHFSPLHF. DNA of the CDR3: TGTGCCAGCAGCCCGCTCCATTTCTCACCCCTCCACTTT.

The V and J genes are TRBV30 and TRBJ2-1; D is possibly TRBD2 (5 bases). The CDR3 extends over 12 amino acids. CDR1 and CDR2 from the germline V gene are GTSNPN and SVGIG (reference sequence). Trimming pared 4 bases from V and 4 bases from J, leaving 8 bases between. The CDR3 DNA follows: TGTGCCTGGACCAGGACTTACAATGAGCAGTTCTTC. This gives the protein CAWTRTYNEQFF.

In its sample, this clone was seen a few times. The chain couples TRBV5-1 to TRBJ2-3; TRBD2 agrees at 8 bases. Looked up from germline, CDR1 is SGHRS and CDR2 is YFSETQ. The V gene end was trimmed by 4 bases and the J gene end by 2 bases; junction bases not matched to a gene: 3. The CDR3 is 14 amino acids. DNA of the CDR3: TGCGCCAGCAGCCCGGGGGGGATCACAGATACGCAGTATTTT. This encodes CASSPGGITDTQYF.

The chain has TRBV6-1 and TRBJ2-1; maybe TRBD2 (5 bases). The CDR3 totals 15 residues. With 3 bases removed from V and 6 bases from J, the gap between germline ends came to 15 bases. Germline V gives CDR1 MNHNS, CDR2 SASEGT. CDR3 coding DNA: TGTGCCAGCAGTGAGAAAGCTAGCCTACTCAATGAGCAGTTCTTC. As protein: CASSEKASLLNEQFF.

The rearrangement uses TRBV5-1 and TRBJ2-3; D possibly corresponds to TRBD1 (6 bases). Looked up from germline, CDR1 is SGHRS and CDR2 is YFSETQ. Deletions cut 4 bases from V and 4 bases from J, with 10 bases between. There are 13 residues in the CDR3. The CDR3 region has the DNA TGCGCCAGCAGCACAGGGCGCGCAGATACGCAGTATTTT. Protein: CASSTGRADTQYF.

This clone was observed a handful of times. The chain carries TRBV7-2 and TRBJ1-2; TRBD1 is a possible D gene (5 bases). Trimming shortened V by 7 bases and J by 4 bases, and 19 bases separated the two germline ends. The V gene's germline CDR1 is SGHTA and CDR2 FQGNSA. The CDR3 is 15 residues long. The CDR3 loop reads CASTLGMGVIYGYTF. The CDR3 bases are TGTGCCAGCACCCTTGGGATGGGGGTCATCTATGGCTACACCTTC.

The chain uses TRBV14 and TRBJ2-3; 8 bases are shared with TRBD2. The CDR3 totals 15 residues. Germline trimming cut 4 bases from V and 4 bases from J; bases unmatched to any gene: 7. In germline, CDR1 is SGHDN, CDR2 FVKESK. The CDR3: CASSLSGVGPDTQYF. CDR3 DNA sequence: TGTGCCAGCAGCCTTAGCGGGGTGGGGCCAGATACGCAGTATTTT.

The chain employs TRBV5-8 and TRBJ1-2; D is undetermined. CDR3 length: 12 residues. Germline loops: CDR1 SGHTS, CDR2 YDEGEE. Deletions cut 4 bases from V and 8 bases from J, with 12 bases between. The CDR3 DNA sequence: TGTGCCAGCAGCACATACCGGGTCGGCTACACCTTC. Amino acids: CASSTYRVGYTF.

The chain couples TRBV7-6 to TRBJ1-1; TRBD1 is a possible D gene (5 bases). Germline V gene sequence: CDR1 SGHVS, CDR2 FNYEAQ. Trimming stripped 3 bases from V and 5 bases from J, with 10 bases between. The CDR3 is 13 residues long. CDR3 sequence reads: CASSLGGGTEAFF. CDR3 nucleotide sequence: TGTGCCAGCAGCTTGGGGGGTGGAACTGAAGCTTTCTTT.

The rearrangement uses TRBV6-5 and TRBJ1-3; D is unclear. Germline V gene sequence: CDR1 MNHEY, CDR2 SVGAGI. The CDR3 runs 15 residues. V gave up 2 bases and J gave up 0 bases, with 8 bases separating them. CDR3 sequence: CASSYGASSGNTIYF. As DNA, the CDR3 is TGTGCCAGCAGTTACGGAGCGAGCTCTGGAAACACCATATATTTT.

This chain links TRBV27 with TRBJ1-6, with D uncertain. V was cut by 6 bases and J by 14 bases, with 29 bases left in between. Germline CDR1 reads MNHEY; CDR2 reads SMNVEV (reference sequence). The CDR3 has 17 residues. CDR3 loop: CASRFREEPGGRFTLHF. The CDR3 coding sequence is TGTGCCAGCAGGTTTCGTGAAGAGCCAGGTGGGAGATTCACCCTCCACTTT.

The chain uses TRBV5-8 and TRBJ1-5; 8 bases line up with TRBD1. CDR3 length equals 15 residues. The V and J ends lost 4 bases and 9 bases, in that order; junction bases with no gene match: 12. Germline V gene lookup returns CDR1 SGHTS and CDR2 YDEGEE. The CDR3 DNA is TGTGCCAGCAGCCCAGGGACAGGCCTGGGGTCGCCCCAGCATTTT. This codes for CASSPGTGLGSPQHF.

A note on this clone: No conserved phenylalanine or tryptophan is present at the end of the CDR3, so a read error is the likely explanation. It is unclear where the CDR3 begins or ends on the DNA, so no DNA is shown, and the CDR3 is as TCRdb lists it. The chain joins TRBV4-2 to TRBJ2-7; TRBD2 is taken as the D call from the table, unchecked against the DNA. Germline values: CDR1 LGHNA, CDR2 YNFKEQ. The CDR3 region is 14 residues in length, termini included. CDR3 amino acids: CASSRPPLAKRLVG.

This clone was counted a few times. The chain carries TRBV27 and TRBJ2-3; D not certain. The germline CDR1 and CDR2 sequences are MNHEY and SMNVEV (reference sequence). The V gene lost 3 bases and the J gene lost 0 bases, with 10 bases spanning the gap. This CDR3 is 15 amino acids long. The CDR3 sequence is CASSLRGLSTDTQYF. DNA of the CDR3: TGTGCCAGCAGTTTGAGAGGTCTCAGCACAGATACGCAGTATTTT.

This clone came up a few times. This rearrangement joins TRBV4-2 to TRBJ2-2; D gene unclear. Germline V lookup: CDR1 LGHNA, CDR2 YNFKEQ. CDR3 length equals 20 residues. V lost 2 bases to trimming and J lost 2 bases, with 24 bases between them. This CDR3 is CASSQTPLTVIHSNTGELFF. CDR3 bases: TGTGCCAGCAGCCAAACCCCCTTGACCGTTATCCACAGCAACACCGGGGAGCTGTTTTTT.

This clone is a singleton in its sample. This chain connects TRBV18 to TRBJ1-6, with D hard to call. The CDR3 loop spans 13 amino acids. Per germline, CDR1 KGHSH and CDR2 LQKENI. With 6 bases removed from V and 10 bases from J, the gap between germline ends came to 13 bases. The CDR3 DNA reads TGTGCCAGCTCCCTCGACGGTTTCTCACCCCTCCACTTT. It yields the protein CASSLDGFSPLHF.

This clone was picked up one time. The chain carries TRBV18 and TRBJ1-2, with D perhaps TRBD1 (6 bases). This CDR3 spans 15 amino acids. V dropped 3 bases and J dropped 3 bases, with 14 bases sitting between them. The V gene's germline CDR1 is KGHSH and CDR2 LQKENI. This CDR3 is CASSPLQGSDYGYTF. The CDR3 DNA reads TGTGCCAGCTCACCGCTACAGGGCTCTGACTATGGCTACACCTTC.